One T cell receptor beta chain is described in this entry. V shed 4 bases, J shed 0 bases, and the junction held 9 bases outside the gene matches. In germline, CDR1 is SGHTA, CDR2 FQGNSA. CDR3 length: 17 amino acids. The data derive from a study of T cell changes during pregnancy in multiple sclerosis. This table comes from immunoSEQ multiplex PCR, and its TCRdb copy is limited to in-frame clones, with some not included. The sample contains approximately 69,000 clones, more than 85% of which appear only once. This material consisted of CD4+ T cells from peripheral blood mononuclear cells, taken in the third trimester of pregnancy. This receptor was taken from a female donor in good health, enrolled as a control in a pregnancy study. The rearrangement uses TRBV7-2 and TRBJ1-3, with 7 bases that match TRBD1. The CDR3 loop is CASSSTGAPGSGNTIYF. Written as DNA, the CDR3 is TGTGCCAGCAGCTCCACAGGGGCCCCCGGCTCTGGAAACACCATATATTTT.